Below are 16 T cell receptor beta chains sequenced from a single sample in a study of vaccination effects on CD4 cells after COVID-19. Antigen-specific CD4+ T cells expanded by the ViraFEST assay with viral peptide pools were then sequenced. When around 10 days of culture had elapsed, CD4+ T cells were isolated. Vaccine recipients, nucleocapsid antibody negative, had no prior SARS-CoV-2 infection. Antigen specificity for these receptors is unknown. Sequenced by immunoSEQ multiplex PCR; TCRdb stores in-frame clones only, minus some. The sample yields tens of thousands of clones, around 72% seen once. The sequenced sample was CD4+ T cells from PBMCs cultured with SARS-CoV-2 spike peptides, obtained before COVID-19 vaccination. These receptors were collected from a human donor who received a COVID-19 vaccine.

The rearrangement uses TRBV5-8 and TRBJ2-1; no clear D gene. The ends were cut back, 7 bases at V and 5 bases at J, with 16 bases in the middle. Looked up from germline, CDR1 is SGHTS and CDR2 is YDEGEE. The CDR3 contains 14 residues. The DNA for the CDR3 is TGTGCCAGCTTAGAAGACCTTTGGGACAATGAGCAGTTCTTC. Its protein is CASLEDLWDNEQFF.

The gene calls are TRBV4-2 and TRBJ1-5, with D uncertain. V was cut by 1 base and J by 1 base, with 5 bases left in between. This CDR3 has 14 amino acids. The germline gives CDR1 LGHNA, CDR2 YNFKEQ. The CDR3 reads CASSQVVSNQPQHF. The CDR3 bases are TGTGCCAGCAGCCAAGTGGTAAGCAATCAGCCCCAGCATTTT.

The chain combines TRBV6-2 or TRBV6-3 with TRBJ2-1; 8 bases map to TRBD1. The ends lost 5 bases at V and 7 bases at J; junction bases unmatched: 7. This CDR3 is built from 14 residues. Per germline, CDR1 MNHEY and CDR2 SVGEGT. The CDR3 protein is CASSDRGGWNEQFF. The CDR3 coding sequence is TGTGCCAGCAGTGACAGGGGAGGTTGGAATGAGCAGTTCTTC.

V and J are TRBV11-2 and TRBJ2-1; possibly TRBD2 for D (6 bases). CDR1 is SGHAT and CDR2 is FQNNGV in the germline V gene. The V and J ends lost 5 bases and 9 bases respectively, with 26 bases between them. The length of the CDR3 is 17 residues. The CDR3 DNA is TGTGCCAGCAGCCCGGGACGATGGGAGGCCAGGGATCTTGAGCAGTTCTTC. This encodes CASSPGRWEARDLEQFF.

The chain couples TRBV6-5 to TRBJ1-1, with D possibly being TRBD1 (5 bases). The germline V and J ends were trimmed by 6 bases and 1 base, with 15 bases remaining between them. The germline gives CDR1 MNHEY, CDR2 SVGAGI. This CDR3 contains 15 residues. The chain's CDR3 is CASRYGGIGNTEAFF. The CDR3 nucleotides read TGTGCCAGCAGGTACGGGGGAATTGGGAACACTGAAGCTTTCTTT.

The J gene is TRBJ1-2, the V gene TRBV30; D perhaps matches TRBD1 (6 bases). Germline V gives CDR1 GTSNPN, CDR2 SVGIG (reference sequence). The V and J ends lost 5 bases and 0 bases respectively, with 10 bases between them. This CDR3 has 13 residues. The CDR3, as DNA: TGTGCCTGGGATGCAGGGGCTAACTATGGCTACACCTTC. This translates into CAWDAGANYGYTF. Full variable domain (rest looked up from reference TRBV30 and TRBJ1-2): SQTIHQWPATLVQPVGSPLSLECTVEGTSNPNLYWYRQAAGRGLQLLFYSVGIGQISSEVPQNLSASRPQDRQFILSSKKLLLSDSGFYLCAWDAGANYGYTFGSGTRLTVV.

The CDR3 here is CASSPSRDSNYGYTF. CDR3 bases: TGTGCCAGCTCACCTAGTCGAGACAGCAACTATGGCTACACCTTC. This sequence joins TRBV18 and TRBJ1-2; a weak D match, TRBD1 (5 bases). Germline V gene lookup returns CDR1 KGHSH and CDR2 LQKENI. The CDR3 runs 15 residues. V lost 3 bases to trimming and J lost 2 bases, with 13 bases between them.

This chain links TRBV6-5 with TRBJ1-5, with D possibly TRBD1 on 6 matching bases. The germline V gene encodes CDR1 MNHEY and CDR2 SVGAGI. The CDR3 extends over 13 amino acids. The V end was cut by 8 bases, the J end by 2 bases, with 10 bases between. The CDR3 DNA is TGTGCCAGCCAGGGGCGAGGCAATCAGCCCCAGCATTTT. Translation: CASQGRGNQPQHF.

V is TRBV5-6 and J is TRBJ1-1; possible D gene TRBD1, 5 bases. The germline CDR1 and CDR2 sequences are SGHDT and YYEEEE. CDR3 length: 14 residues. Trimming took off 4 bases at V and 4 bases at J, with 14 bases between the two ends. This CDR3 is CASSRAGRGTEAFF. The CDR3 DNA is TGTGCCAGCAGCCGGGCAGGGCGAGGCACTGAAGCTTTCTTT.

The chain joins TRBV2 to TRBJ1-2; 8 bases line up with TRBD1. Per the germline V gene, CDR1 is SNHLY and CDR2 is FYNNEI. This CDR3 contains 17 residues. V was pared by 4 bases and J by 2 bases, with 12 bases of the junction left unmatched. The CDR3 region is CASSADRGAQLNYGYTF. The CDR3 DNA follows: TGTGCCAGCAGTGCCGACAGGGGCGCGCAACTGAACTATGGCTACACCTTC.

The chain links TRBV10-3 to TRBJ2-1; TRBD2 aligns across 10 bases. Losses at the gene ends were 6 bases for V and 10 bases for J; bases not matched to a gene: 12. The CDR3 has 15 residues. The germline V gene encodes CDR1 ENHRY and CDR2 SYGVKD. The CDR3 protein is CAIRSLAGGQEEQFF. The CDR3 region has the DNA TGTGCCATCAGATCCTTAGCGGGGGGCCAGGAAGAGCAGTTCTTC.

This chain connects TRBV6-4 to TRBJ2-7, with D perhaps matching TRBD1 or TRBD2 (5 bases each). Trimming removed 0 bases at V and 5 bases at J, with 23 bases between. This CDR3 region has 18 residues. Germline assignment: CDR1 MRHNA and CDR2 SNTAGT. The CDR3 loop reads CASSDSPWPWDPGDEQYF. The DNA of the CDR3 is TGTGCCAGCAGTGACTCCCCTTGGCCGTGGGACCCCGGGGACGAGCAGTACTTC.

This clone was seen a handful of times. The chain recombines TRBV11-1 with TRBJ1-1; tentatively, D is TRBD1 (6 bases). The CDR3 runs to 15 residues. Germline CDR1 reads SGHAT; CDR2 reads FQDESV (reference sequence). V was pared by 6 bases and J by 1 base, with 15 bases between. The CDR3 nucleotides read TGTGCCAGCAGTCCAATGACAGGAAGGAACACTGAAGCTTTCTTT. The encoded protein is CASSPMTGRNTEAFF. The whole variable domain, filled in from reference TRBV11-1 and TRBJ1-1, reads EAEVAQSPRYKITEKSQAVAFWCDPISGHATLYWYRQILGQGPELLVQFQDESVVDDSQLPKDRFSAERLKGVDSTLKIQPAELGDSAMYLCASSPMTGRNTEAFFGQGTRLTVV.

The rearrangement links TRBV5-1 to TRBJ2-1; D is possibly TRBD2 (5 bases). This CDR3 has 15 amino acids. Per the germline V gene, CDR1 is SGHRS and CDR2 is YFSETQ. The V end lost 2 bases, the J end lost 4 bases, and 13 bases lay between the germline ends. The CDR3 bases are TGCGCCAGCAGCTTTCGACGGAGCGGATACAATGAGCAGTTCTTC. Translating it yields CASSFRRSGYNEQFF.

The rearrangement joins TRBV6-2 or TRBV6-3 to TRBJ2-3; D perhaps matches TRBD2 (6 bases). Trimming removed 6 bases from V and 4 bases from J, with 23 bases in between. Germline V gene lookup returns CDR1 MNHEY and CDR2 SVGEGT. There are 17 residues in the CDR3. The CDR3: CASSLGTGTSIADTQYF. In nucleotides, the CDR3 is TGTGCCAGCAGCCTGGGCACCGGGACTTCTATTGCAGATACGCAGTATTTT.

This chain uses TRBV12-3 or TRBV12-4 with TRBJ1-1; D is unresolved. Trimming took off 3 bases at V and 7 bases at J, with 12 bases between the two ends. The CDR3 is 13 residues long. CDR3: CASSLGRSYEAFF. The CDR3 DNA reads TGTGCCAGCAGTTTGGGCAGGTCCTATGAAGCTTTCTTT.